The next 28 T cell receptor beta chains were all read from a single sample in a study of breast tumors, draining lymph nodes, adjacent tissues. The lymph nodes were axillary draining lymph nodes from breast cancer patients. TCRdb re-derived calls from the multiplex PCR reads in MiXCR, one entry per CDR3 protein. Among approximately 100,000 distinct CDR3 sequences listed, around 20% were seen once. Sequenced sample: axillary lymph node tissue. The receptors were gathered from a female donor with breast cancer. Some clones in this sample may be carry-over from other donors' samples.

This clonotype was seen repeatedly, ten times or more. The V and J genes are TRBV19 and TRBJ1-4, with TRBD1 identical over 7 bases. The V and J ends lost 6 bases and 5 bases, in that order; junction bases with no gene match: 15. In germline, CDR1 is LNHDA, CDR2 SQIVND (reference sequence). CDR3 size: 17 residues. The CDR3 DNA reads as TGTGCCAGTAGACCCAGACAGGGTGCGGTTGGAAATGAAAAACTGTTTTTT. This sequence encodes CASRPRQGAVGNEKLFF.

Ten or more counts support this clonotype. This chain links TRBV7-9 with TRBJ2-5; possibly TRBD1 for D (5 bases). CDR3 length equals 13 residues. Germline assignment: CDR1 SEHNR and CDR2 FQNEAQ (reference sequence). With 5 bases removed from V and 4 bases from J, the gap between germline ends came to 11 bases. The CDR3 DNA reads as TGTGCCAGCAGCGACCAGGGTACAGAGACCCAGTACTTC. It specifies CASSDQGTETQYF.

This clonotype appeared many times. This chain joins TRBV5-1 and TRBJ2-1; D may be TRBD2 (6 bases). The V gene lost 4 bases and the J gene lost 10 bases, with 36 bases spanning the gap. Germline V gene sequence: CDR1 SGHRS, CDR2 YFSETQ. This CDR3 comprises 20 residues. The CDR3, as DNA: TGCGCCAGCAGCCCCTCCATAGCCCTTAGGCGCCGGGAGCCCCACGGGGAGCAGTTCTTC. Protein: CASSPSIALRRREPHGEQFF.

As for this clonotype: This sequence may be a read error, since a much larger clone differs from it by one base. The chain uses TRBV12-3 or TRBV12-4 and TRBJ2-3, with 9 bases lining up with TRBD1. The CDR3 has 14 residues. CDR3 nucleotides: TGTGCCAGCACCACAGGGGGCGTCACAGATACGCGGTATTTT. The encoded protein is CASTTGGVTDTRYF.

The chain is built from TRBV12-3 or TRBV12-4 and TRBJ2-2, with TRBD2 matching over 13 bases. Trimming took 7 bases from V and 2 from J; bases not matched to a gene: 4. The length of the CDR3 is 16 residues. CDR3 amino acids: CASISGLAGNTGELFF. The CDR3 DNA is TGTGCCAGCATTTCGGGACTAGCGGGAAACACCGGGGAGCTGTTTTTT.

This chain links TRBV7-2 with TRBJ2-5; weak D call: TRBD2 (6 bases). V lost 8 bases and J 5 bases, leaving 18 bases between the germline ends. There are 14 residues in the CDR3. The germline gives CDR1 SGHTA, CDR2 FQGNSA. In DNA form, the CDR3 reads TGTGCCAGCCGCCCCGGACGCCGGGGGGAGACCCAGTACTTC. Amino acids: CASRPGRRGETQYF.

The table lists this clonotype with many counts. The CDR3 DNA is TGCGCCAGCAGCCACCAGACTAGCGGGGTATACACCGGGGAGCTGTTTTTT. It codes for CASSHQTSGVYTGELFF. The gene calls are TRBV4-1 and TRBJ2-2, with TRBD2 matching 11 bases. Germline-derived CDR1 and CDR2 are MGHRA and YSYEKL. V lost 3 bases, J lost 3 bases, and 6 bases stayed unmatched. This CDR3 is built from 17 residues.

The table lists this clonotype with many counts. The rearrangement joins TRBV20-1 to TRBJ2-1; D not certain. Deletions cut 5 bases from V and 5 bases from J, with 16 bases between. The CDR3 totals 14 residues. The V gene's germline CDR1 is DFQATT and CDR2 SNEGSKA (reference sequence). In nucleotides, the CDR3 is TGCAGTGCTTGTGGGTACACCTACGACAATGAGCAGTTCTTC. This translates into CSACGYTYDNEQFF.

This clonotype was observed once. A read error may be the cause here, since a much bigger clone is one base away. This sequence joins TRBV7-9 and TRBJ2-6; TRBD2 aligns across 8 bases. Germline CDR1 reads SEHNR; CDR2 reads FQNEAQ (reference sequence). The CDR3 covers 22 residues. CDR3 in DNA: TGTGCCAGCAGCTTATCCCCTACACGGGGGGGCGGTTCTATTGCTGGGGCCAACGCCCTGACTTTC. Its translation: CASSLSPTRGGGSIAGANALTF.

At least ten counts were recorded for this clonotype. The chain has TRBV19 and TRBJ1-2; D possibly corresponds to TRBD1 (5 bases). This CDR3 is built from 14 residues. Germline V gene sequence: CDR1 LNHDA, CDR2 SQIVND (reference sequence). Trimming cost V 3 bases and J 0 bases, with 8 bases left between them. CDR3 DNA sequence: TGTGCCAGTAGTATTGGGGGAGCTAACTATGGCTACACCTTC. Translated, it gives CASSIGGANYGYTF.

This clonotype was seen ten or more times. The chain joins TRBV20-1 to TRBJ2-1; D is unresolved. CDR1 is DFQATT, CDR2 SNEGSKA, per germline (reference sequence). This CDR3 spans 15 amino acids. V was cut by 2 bases and J by 0 bases, with 11 bases left in between. CDR3 loop: CSARHWQSSYNEQFF. CDR3 nucleotides: TGCAGTGCTAGACATTGGCAGAGCTCCTACAATGAGCAGTTCTTC.

This clonotype was seen repeatedly, ten times or more. The J gene is TRBJ2-3, the V gene TRBV5-1; D remains unclear. Trimming took 0 bases from V and 0 from J, leaving 17 bases between them. Per germline, CDR1 SGHRS and CDR2 YFSETQ. The CDR3 length is 18 residues. The CDR3 loop is CASSLVKSGGTSTDTQYF. Here the CDR3 DNA reads TGCGCCAGCAGCTTGGTCAAAAGTGGCGGAACTAGCACAGATACGCAGTATTTT.

In its sample, this clonotype was seen many times. The chain combines TRBV14 with TRBJ2-7; TRBD1 aligns across 7 bases. The CDR3 has 11 residues. J gave up 9 bases and V 3 bases, and 2 bases lay outside the gene matches. CDR1 and CDR2 from the germline V gene are SGHDN and FVKESK. CDR3 loop: CASSQGTVQYF. CDR3 in DNA: TGTGCCAGCAGCCAGGGGACAGTGCAGTACTTC.

The chain couples TRBV3-1 to TRBJ2-5; D call uncertain. The germline V gene encodes CDR1 LGHDT and CDR2 YNNKEL (reference sequence). The V and J ends lost 6 bases and 5 bases respectively, with 16 bases between them. The CDR3 is made up of 14 amino acids. The CDR3 sequence is CASRPGPTGETQYF. The CDR3 DNA reads as TGTGCCAGCAGGCCAGGCCCCACCGGGGAGACCCAGTACTTC.

On this clonotype: The final CDR3 position lacks the conserved phenylalanine or tryptophan, pointing to a likely read error. The J gene is TRBJ1-5, the V gene TRBV19; possible D gene TRBD1, 5 bases. The germline V gene encodes CDR1 LNHDA and CDR2 SQIVND (reference sequence). This CDR3 region has 14 residues. V was shortened by 2 bases and J by 2 bases, with 7 bases between the two germline ends. Written as DNA, the CDR3 is TGTGCCAGTAGTATAACGGGGGGCAATCAGCCCCAGCATTCT. This sequence encodes CASSITGGNQPQHS.

This clonotype was observed at least ten times. V usage is TRBV5-4 and J usage is TRBJ2-1, with 11 bases matching TRBD1. V dropped 4 bases and J dropped 7; count of bases not matched to a gene: 1. The CDR3 sequence is 13 residues long. CDR1 and CDR2 (germline): SGHNT, YYREEE (reference sequence). CDR3: CASSRDRGNEQFF. Written as DNA, the CDR3 is TGTGCCAGCAGCAGGGACAGGGGGAATGAGCAGTTCTTC.

This clonotype was seen at least ten times. The CDR3 coding sequence is TGCGCCAGCAGCCAAGCCCGAGGGGAGACCCAGTACTTC. It yields the protein CASSQARGETQYF. The rearrangement uses TRBV10-1 and TRBJ2-5; tentatively, D is TRBD2 (5 bases). The CDR3 runs to 13 residues. Germline V gene data show CDR1 as WNHNN and CDR2 as SYGVQD (reference sequence). V lost 6 bases, J lost 5 bases, and 13 bases lay in between.

DNA for the CDR3: TGTGCCAGCAGCTGGGAGGGGGCGCGGAGCTATGGCTACACCTTC. Amino acids: CASSWEGARSYGYTF. V and J are TRBV5-6 and TRBJ1-2; 7 nucleotides agree with TRBD1. The CDR3 runs 15 residues. V was clipped by 3 bases and J by 4 bases; unmatched bases: 9. Germline loops: CDR1 SGHDT, CDR2 YYEEEE.

This clonotype was seen at least ten times. The chain combines TRBV5-6 with TRBJ2-3, with a possible D match to TRBD2 (7 bases). This CDR3 has 16 residues. Germline lookup yields CDR1 SGHDT and CDR2 YYEEEE. With 4 bases removed from V and 2 bases from J, the gap between germline ends came to 17 bases. CDR3 bases: TGTGCCAGCAGCACAACGGGGGGCTCTGACACAGATACGCAGTATTTT. Its translation: CASSTTGGSDTDTQYF.

In this sample, this clonotype turned up a few times. The junction departs from the called germline gene at one end, perhaps through a read error. The chain is built from TRBV6-2 or TRBV6-3 and TRBJ2-3; the D gene is possibly TRBD2 (6 bases). CDR1 and CDR2 (germline): MNHEY, SVGEGT. The CDR3 consists of 14 residues. The CDR3 DNA reads TGTGCCAGCAGTTGGAGACTAGTAACAGATACGCGGTATTTT. Translated: CASSWRLVTDTRYF.

Many counts were recorded for this clonotype. This sequence joins TRBV12-3 or TRBV12-4 and TRBJ2-7; no firm D call. The germline V and J ends were trimmed by 5 bases and 3 bases, with 5 bases remaining between them. This CDR3 is built from 11 residues. DNA for the CDR3: TGTGCCAGCAGTGAGGACTACGAGCAGTACTTC. Its translation is CASSEDYEQYF.

This clonotype came up many times. The V gene is TRBV4-1, the J gene TRBJ2-5; D may be TRBD2 (6 bases). The CDR3 runs to 15 residues. Germline V gene data show CDR1 as MGHRA and CDR2 as YSYEKL. V was clipped by 4 bases and J by 5 bases, with 17 bases between them. As DNA, the CDR3 is TGCGCCAGCAGCCTCGGGGGAGCGAGCAGGGAGACCCAGTACTTC. Its protein is CASSLGGASRETQYF.

At least ten counts were recorded for this clonotype. The chain employs TRBV4-2 and TRBJ2-3, with D possibly matching TRBD2 (7 bases). This CDR3 is built from 15 residues. Germline V CDR1 and CDR2: LGHNA, YNFKEQ. V was cut by 2 bases and J by 6 bases, with 15 bases left in between. The DNA of the CDR3 is TGTGCCAGCAGCCAATCCGGGACGGGGGGCGATACGCAGTATTTT. Its translation: CASSQSGTGGDTQYF.

This clonotype was seen at least ten times. The chain carries TRBV6-5 and TRBJ1-3; maybe TRBD1 (5 bases). Germline V gene data show CDR1 as MNHEY and CDR2 as SVGAGI. This CDR3 contains 17 residues. V was trimmed by 2 bases and J by 0 bases, leaving 14 bases between them. The CDR3 bases are TGTGCCAGCAGTTACCAGAGGGAGGGGAGCTCTGGAAACACCATATATTTT. This codes for CASSYQREGSSGNTIYF.

At least ten counts were recorded for this clonotype. J is TRBJ2-3 and V is TRBV6-1; D is undetermined. The CDR3 totals 13 residues. The germline V gene has CDR1 MNHNS and CDR2 SASEGT. Written as DNA, the CDR3 is TGTGCGTCCGGGCCTACTGGAATAGATACGCAGTATTTT. It yields the protein CASGPTGIDTQYF.

This clonotype came up many times. The CDR3 loop reads CASNQGTSGWNTGELFF. CDR3 nucleotide sequence: TGTGCCAGCAATCAAGGGACTAGCGGTTGGAACACCGGGGAGCTGTTTTTT. The chain links TRBV11-2 to TRBJ2-2; 11 bases align to TRBD2. Looked up from germline, CDR1 is SGHAT and CDR2 is FQNNGV. V shed 7 bases and J 1 base; nucleotides not matched to a gene: 8. This CDR3 is built from 17 residues.

This clonotype appeared many times. The J gene is TRBJ2-7, the V gene TRBV11-1; 11 nucleotides align to TRBD2. Losses at the gene ends were 5 bases for V and 5 bases for J; bases not matched to a gene: 11. The CDR3 extends over 16 amino acids. Germline V CDR1 and CDR2: SGHAT, FQDESV (reference sequence). CDR3 region: CASSKTGTSGYHEQYF. The CDR3 DNA reads as TGTGCCAGCAGCAAAACTGGGACTAGCGGATACCACGAGCAGTACTTC.

In its sample, this clonotype was seen many times. The rearrangement links TRBV19 to TRBJ2-3, with D possibly being TRBD1 (6 bases). Germline V gene data show CDR1 as LNHDA and CDR2 as SQIVND (reference sequence). V was trimmed by 6 bases and J by 0 bases, leaving 7 bases between them. The CDR3 consists of 13 residues. In nucleotides, the CDR3 is TGTGCCAGTAGGACAGGTAGCACAGATACGCAGTATTTT. Protein product: CASRTGSTDTQYF.